This TCR beta chain comes out of a study of T cell responses to AZD1222 COVID-19 vaccine. TCRdb's copy holds only in-frame clones and misses some; the assay was immunoSEQ multiplex PCR. The sample includes 90,000 to 120,000 clones, about 90% of them seen just once. Trimming took 6 bases from V and 0 from J, leaving 6 bases between them. This CDR3 is built from 13 residues. The germline V gene encodes CDR1 ENHRY and CDR2 SYGVKD. The input for sequencing was peripheral blood, taken 28 days after the second AZD1222 dose. The gene calls are TRBV10-3 and TRBJ1-3; D is undetermined. This receptor was taken from an adult who received the AZD1222 COVID-19 vaccine. The CDR3 nucleotides are TGTGCCATCAGAGGTGACTCTGGAAACACCATATATTTT. Translating it yields CAIRGDSGNTIYF.